These 18 T cell receptor beta chains came from one sample sequenced in a study of T cell responses to AZD1222 COVID-19 vaccine. Repertoires were generated with immunoSEQ multiplex PCR, while TCRdb's copy carries only in-frame clones and drops some. The table includes about 110,000 clones, more than 70% detected once. The specimen comprised peripheral blood, sampled 28 days after the second AZD1222 dose. The receptors were gathered from an adult who received the AZD1222 COVID-19 vaccine.

The chain employs TRBV6-2 or TRBV6-3 and TRBJ2-7, with D perhaps matching TRBD2 (6 bases). CDR1 and CDR2 (germline): MNHEY, SVGEGT. The V end lost 6 bases, the J end lost 7 bases, and 19 bases lay between the germline ends. The CDR3 runs 14 residues. The CDR3 protein is CASSPGLTRREQYF. The CDR3 DNA reads TGTGCCAGCAGCCCGGGACTCACCCGTCGGGAGCAGTACTTC.

The genes are TRBV18 and TRBJ1-2; tentative D call: TRBD1 (6 bases). This CDR3 contains 16 residues. The germline V gene encodes CDR1 KGHSH and CDR2 LQKENI. Between the trimmed V and J ends, which lost 4 bases and 2 bases, there was a span of 17 bases. CDR3 protein: CASSLRADRRNYGYTF. In DNA, the CDR3 is TGTGCCAGCTCACTCCGGGCGGACAGAAGGAACTATGGCTACACCTTC. The full variable domain, completed using reference TRBV18 and TRBJ1-2, is NAGVMQNPRHLVRRRGQEARLRCSPMKGHSHVYWYRQLPEEGLKFMVYLQKENIIDESGMPKERFSAEFPKEGPSILRIQQVVRGDSAAYFCASSLRADRRNYGYTFGSGTRLTVV.

V gene TRBV18 combines with J gene TRBJ1-6; D not resolved. The CDR3 is 14 residues long. CDR1 is KGHSH, CDR2 LQKENI, per germline. Deletions cut 1 base from V and 5 bases from J, with 6 bases between. The CDR3 spells CASSPQRDNSPLHF. The CDR3 DNA is TGTGCCAGCTCACCACAAAGAGATAATTCACCCCTCCACTTT.

This clone has only one observation. The chain combines TRBV6-5 with TRBJ2-2; TRBD2 agrees at 9 bases. This CDR3 spans 14 amino acids. The germline gives CDR1 MNHEY, CDR2 SVGAGI. V gave up 7 bases and J gave up 5 bases; unmatched junction bases: 5. In DNA form, the CDR3 reads TGTGCCAGCATTCGAGCGGGAGGTACCGGGGAGCTGTTTTTT. Protein product: CASIRAGGTGELFF.

The chain links TRBV25-1 to TRBJ2-3; the match to TRBD2 covers 9 bases. V shed 5 bases, J shed 8 bases, and the junction held 11 bases outside the gene matches. CDR3 length equals 15 residues. The germline V gene has CDR1 MGHDK and CDR2 SYGVNS. CDR3 sequence reads: CASSHASGAAGTQYF. The CDR3 region has the DNA TGTGCCAGCAGTCACGCTAGCGGGGCCGCCGGTACGCAGTATTTT.

This clone turned up a few times. The CDR3 loop reads CASSQSGQGGLKYNEQFF. The CDR3 DNA is TGTGCCAGCAGTCAATCGGGGCAGGGGGGCCTGAAGTACAATGAGCAGTTCTTC. The chain recombines TRBV27 with TRBJ2-1, with a weak D call TRBD1 (7 bases). CDR3 length: 18 amino acids. CDR1 and CDR2 from the germline V gene are MNHEY and SMNVEV (reference sequence). V was trimmed by 5 bases and J by 4 bases, leaving 24 bases between them.

V usage is TRBV30 and J usage is TRBJ1-5; D gene ambiguous. CDR1 and CDR2 from the germline V gene are GTSNPN and SVGIG (reference sequence). This CDR3 region has 13 residues. This CDR3 reads CASASGSNQPQHF. CDR3 DNA sequence: TGTGCATCCGCTTCGGGTAGCAATCAGCCCCAGCATTTT.

This chain connects TRBV4-3 to TRBJ2-1; 11 bases agree with TRBD2. CDR3 length equals 15 residues. Losses at the gene ends were 6 bases for V and 8 bases for J; bases not matched to a gene: 9. Germline values: CDR1 LGHNA, CDR2 YSLEER. This CDR3 is CASSPRLAGGDEQFF. DNA for the CDR3: TGCGCCAGCAGTCCGAGGCTAGCGGGAGGAGATGAGCAGTTCTTC.

The chain couples TRBV6-2 or TRBV6-3 to TRBJ1-2, with 9 positions matching TRBD1. The CDR3 consists of 18 residues. The germline gives CDR1 MNHEY, CDR2 SVGEGT. The ends lost 2 bases at V and 0 bases at J; junction bases unmatched: 10. The DNA for the CDR3 is TGTGCCAGCAGTTACCCCGATTCACAGGGGGCGCCTAACTATGGCTACACCTTC. Amino acid sequence: CASSYPDSQGAPNYGYTF.

The genes are TRBV2 and TRBJ1-2; no definite D call. The CDR3 totals 15 residues. Trimming took off 3 bases at V and 3 bases at J, with 14 bases between the two ends. Germline V gives CDR1 SNHLY, CDR2 FYNNEI. This CDR3 reads CASSDSASVDYGYTF. In nucleotides, the CDR3 is TGTGCCAGCAGTGATAGTGCTAGTGTCGACTATGGCTACACCTTC.

J is TRBJ2-7 and V is TRBV15; D uncertain. Trimming shortened V by 3 bases and J by 6 bases, and 12 bases separated the two germline ends. The CDR3 is made up of 13 amino acids. Germline CDR1 LNHNV, CDR2 YYDKDF (reference sequence). CDR3 in DNA: TGTGCCACCAGCAGCAGTCCCGGTTTCGAGCAGTACTTC. This encodes CATSSSPGFEQYF.

The CDR3: CASRRTPGTQNTEAFF. CDR3 in DNA: TGTGCCAGTAGACGTACCCCCGGGACACAGAACACTGAAGCTTTCTTT. The J gene is TRBJ1-1, the V gene TRBV19; D possibly corresponds to TRBD1 (6 bases). Per germline, CDR1 LNHDA and CDR2 SQIVND (reference sequence). The CDR3 is 16 amino acids. V lost 6 bases and J lost 1, with 18 bases in between.

Written as DNA, the CDR3 is TGTGCCAGTAATAGGGACAGTTCCAAAAACATTCAGTACTTC. Protein product: CASNRDSSKNIQYF. V is TRBV19 and J is TRBJ2-4; 7 bases agree with TRBD1. The CDR3 extends over 14 amino acids. Per the germline V gene, CDR1 is LNHDA and CDR2 is SQIVND (reference sequence). The junction had 5 bases not matched to a gene; V was cut back by 7 bases and J by 2 bases.

The CDR3 spells CASSTGGVGNTEAFF. For the CDR3, the DNA is TGTGCCAGTAGTACAGGGGGCGTGGGGAACACTGAAGCTTTCTTT. V and J are TRBV19 and TRBJ1-1, with 8 bases identical to TRBD1. There are 15 residues in the CDR3. V shed 4 bases and J 1 base; nucleotides not matched to a gene: 5. Germline loops: CDR1 LNHDA, CDR2 SQIVND (reference sequence).

The chain is built from TRBV29-1 and TRBJ1-1; 10 nucleotides line up with TRBD1. The J segment lost 1 base and the V segment lost 8 bases, leaving 10 bases of the junction unmatched. The CDR3 spans 15 residues. The V gene's germline CDR1 is SQVTM and CDR2 ANQGSEA. The CDR3 sequence is CSPVTGGDRNTEAFF. CDR3 sequence (DNA): TGCAGCCCGGTGACAGGGGGCGATAGGAACACTGAAGCTTTCTTT.

The table lists this clone with a few counts. V is TRBV19 and J is TRBJ2-3, with D maybe TRBD2 (6 bases). The CDR3 consists of 14 residues. CDR1 is LNHDA, CDR2 SQIVND, per germline (reference sequence). V was pared by 9 bases and J by 0 bases, with 13 bases between. The DNA for the CDR3 is TGTGCCAGCAGCGAGGCGGGGAGCACAGATACGCAGTATTTT. This gives the protein CASSEAGSTDTQYF.

The rearrangement links TRBV21-1 to TRBJ2-2; the D call of TRBD2 is as the table states it, not checked on the DNA. TRBV21-1 is a known pseudogene. CDR3 length equals 16 residues. CDR3 sequence reads: CASSKAIKREAGELFF. Written as DNA, the CDR3 is TGTGCCAGCAGCAAAGCGATTAAGCGGGAAGCCGGGGAGCTGTTTTTT.

This chain uses TRBV7-2 with TRBJ2-5; D is unclear. This CDR3 spans 13 amino acids. Germline V CDR1 and CDR2: SGHTA, FQGNSA. V lost 5 bases to trimming and J lost 4 bases, with 11 bases between them. The CDR3 DNA reads as TGTGCCAGCAGCCAATCCTTGTTAGAGACCCAGTACTTC. It codes for CASSQSLLETQYF.